Sequencing of this T cell receptor beta chain was carried out in a study of post-analysis software for immune sequencing data. Study-wide context: The patients showed relapsing-remitting, secondary progressive and progressive-relapsing multiple sclerosis courses.

Prepared libraries of TCR beta cDNA carried unique molecular identifiers. Some 450,000 cDNA molecules were recovered from an input of about 0.95 to 11 million T cells. TCRdb analysed the PCR reads with MiXCR anew, one entry per CDR3 protein. The repertoire holds 350,000 to 450,000 distinct CDR3 sequences, more than 30% seen once, with 7.6% in the top ten. This clonotype was seen a few times. Its target is not known. This CDR3 is built from 17 residues. Germline V CDR1 and CDR2: SGHTA, FQGNSA. V was cut by 4 bases and J by 0 bases, with 17 bases left in between. Regarding the study as a whole: Relative to controls, patients with multiple sclerosis showed significantly lower normalized Chao1 diversity. In patients, TRBV5-6, TRBV5-1 and TRBV20-1 belonged to roughly five TRBV segments found more frequently than in controls.

Sample: blood. The source is a girl under 10 years old with multiple sclerosis. The V and J genes are TRBV7-2 and TRBJ2-3, with D perhaps matching TRBD2 (7 bases). CDR3 nucleotide sequence: TGTGCCAGCAGCTCTCCCGGGGGGCGGGAGAGCACAGATACGCAGTATTTT. Its translation: CASSSPGGRESTDTQYF.